Sequencing of this T cell receptor beta chain was carried out in a study of T-cell memory formation after mild COVID-19. Overall study: The TCR clusters were mostly specific to one donor.

This clonotype appeared a few times. Its antigen is not identified. 5'RACE, which relied on constant-segment primers, yielded TCR alpha and TCR beta cDNA libraries carrying sample barcodes and UMIs. TCRdb re-analysed the 5' RACE reads in MiXCR, keeping a single row per CDR3 protein. The sample consists of just under 150,000 distinct CDR3 sequences, approximately 6% of them appearing once. Study-wide points: The appearance of some responding clones in pre-infection memory suggested that cross-reactive memory joined.

V lost 5 bases and J lost 8; bases outside the gene matches: 8. Germline V lookup: CDR1 SGHTA, CDR2 FQGTGA. The CDR3 extends over 13 amino acids. The clonotype originates from an adult woman who had mild COVID-19 (a few samples of this study predate the infection). Cell type and time point are not known. Sequenced: PBMCs or a T cell subset sorted from them (not recorded which). The chain couples TRBV7-3 to TRBJ1-1, with 7 bases fitting TRBD1. CDR3 residues: CASSPDREGEAFF. CDR3 DNA sequence: TGTGCCAGCAGCCCAGACAGGGAGGGAGAAGCTTTCTTT.